Described below is a single T cell receptor (beta chain) sequence and its context. Which antigen it targets is not known. Within one base of it there is no much larger clone, and no base qualities were kept. The source of the sample is a study of beta chain features in type 1 diabetes listed by TCRdb under 2018. Background for the entire study: Mean age, gender distribution, total cell number and subset yield were not different between patients and healthy donors. Across all samples, around 99 million sorted cells were examined, and cell number per subset correlated strongly with RNA yield. In the study, recently diagnosed type 1 diabetes patients and matched healthy donors were compared on the TCRB repertoires of their sorted circulating CD4+ T cell subsets. Regulatory and stem cell-like memory subsets were obtained from only 8 patients and about 8 healthy donors, while naive and central memory subsets were obtained from all 30 or so donors.

Paper-wide results and their limitations: Only small numbers of individuals were included in the HLA sub-analyses, which left unresolved whether HLA type had any influence on TCRB rearrangement. Type 1 diabetes patients showed a moderate but significant shortening of TCRB CDR3 length in all four CD4+ subsets. Patients with type 1 diabetes made fewer insertions and deleted more nucleotides at VDJ recombination sites, implying thymic rearrangement abnormalities. The naive, central memory and regulatory TCRB repertoires appeared to resemble one another more closely among patients than among healthy donors. Because cDNA rather than genomic DNA was sequenced, highly expressing activated cells could have been over-represented, although no difference in activation and CD3 levels was found between groups. PCR may preferentially amplify shorter templates, but because patient and control samples were amplified and corrected together, any resulting skew would affect both groups equally.

Each donor gave one peripheral blood draw, around 0.12 L on average, collected into heparinised tubes. Naive, central memory, regulatory and stem cell-like memory CD4+ T cells were sorted on a BD FACSAria II using a panel including CD45RO, CCR7, CD25, CD127, CD95 and CD27. All sorted populations exceeded 95% purity. PBMCs were isolated immediately by Lymphoprep density gradient centrifugation and stained directly without culture. So that batch effects would be minimized, each experiment stained and sorted samples in pairs, pairing one healthy donor with one patient. The entire amount of isolated RNA was reverse transcribed using the High Capacity cDNA Reverse Transcription Kit, so the sequenced TCRB transcripts were expressed ones. Deep immunoSEQ sequencing was performed on naive, central memory and regulatory T cell samples, with an average of about 3.57 million total reads per sample. Sorted cells were lysed in RLT buffer and RNA was extracted with DNase-treated RNeasy Micro or Mini kits, depending on cell number. Each cell subset was processed separately to prevent cross-contamination, with patient and healthy donor samples processed together. The immunoSEQ multiplex PCR was used to amplify TCRB sequences from cDNA, yielding 87-bp fragments that span the CDR3 region. Sequencing of the amplicons was done on the Illumina HiSeq platform. Per the original workflow: Synthetic template baselines were used to correct PCR bias computationally, reads within Hamming distance 2 were collapsed together, and singletons that could not be merged were discarded. Reads were aligned against IMGT to assign V, D and J genes, CDR3 length and insertions or deletions at six rearrangement sites. Within each subset, clonotype counts were normalized to sorted cell number, after which true diversity and Gini coefficients were computed with the tcR R package. The overlap coefficient, calculated on TCRB nucleotide sequences, was used to measure repertoire sharing. Out-of-frame TCRB sequences from naive cells were analyzed as a proxy for the pre-selection repertoire. TCRdb re-hosts the immuneACCESS table, in-frame sequences only. Its copies lack some clones; in the studies checked, an unresolved V gene accounts for under half of them, and the cause for the rest is not known. For V, J and clone size, that table is used; D and trimming come from the DNA. Within this sample are 150,000 to 200,000 clones, with more than 60% of them counted one time only. Clones ranked in the top ten supply roughly 0.089% of the sample.

Including the terminal cysteine and phenylalanine, the CDR3 comprises 14 residues. Only the CDR3 part of the read is kept: 42 bases, read in frame from the first base. V and J are truncated by 4 bases and 0 bases respectively, leaving an intervening sequence of 10 bases. Sequences SNHLY (CDR1) and FYNNEI (CDR2) are obtained from the germline V gene. The sequence came from a man younger than 40 with type 1 diabetes. Sample: naive CD4+ T cells from blood. The cell subset or site label for this specimen denotes: true naive CD4+ T cells. The chain was built from TRBV2 and TRBJ2-7; no confident D gene assignment can be made. The CDR3 loop reads CASSVTESSYEQYF. At the DNA level, the sequence is TGTGCCAGCAGTGTTACCGAGAGCTCCTACGAGCAGTACTTC.